This T cell receptor (beta chain) comes out of a study of regulatory T cells in long-lasting Graves disease (dated by TCRdb to the early 2020s). Concerning the study at large: Persistent Graves' disease meant more than 5 years of antithyroid drug treatment with TSH receptor autoantibodies that stayed positive. Patients with persistent Graves' disease were compared with patients with newly diagnosed Graves' disease using TCR sequencing and RNA sequencing of peripheral blood. The study took place in China and was registered as a clinical trial. TCR sequencing covered some 13 persistent and around 20 newly diagnosed Graves' disease patients, some 33 samples in total. In the clinical cohort, patients with persistent Graves' disease had used antithyroid drugs for an average of about 10.3 years. The paper as a whole reports these results and caveats: TRBV28, TRBJ1-2 and TRBJ2-5 were preferentially used in persistent disease, while TRBV20-1 and TRBJ2-1 were favored in newly diagnosed disease. Persistent Graves' disease patients showed lower TCR Shannon entropy and fewer highly expanded clones than newly diagnosed patients, suggesting clonal expansion. The study examined only peripheral blood because the primary lesion, thyroid tissue, could not be accessed. As a limitation, the authors acknowledged that the small sample size may reduce accuracy. Sequencing and analysis were limited to the TCR beta chain. More public clonotypes were shared among persistent patients (more than 2,500) than among newly diagnosed patients (roughly 1,000).

This clonotype was seen repeatedly, ten times or more. Its antigen is still unknown. No much larger clone is present one base from it, and per-base qualities are unavailable. The junction carries 3 bases between V and J, which are trimmed by 6 bases and 3 bases respectively. The germline V gene gives CDR1 as SNHLY and CDR2 as FYNNEI. The CDR3 spans 11 residues, from the cysteine through the phenylalanine. Only the CDR3 DNA stays, 33 bases, in frame from base 1. The library was made by multiplex PCR. The instrument given in TCRdb is Illumina HiSeq 4000. CDR3 regions were amplified by Arm-PCR with iRepertoire HTBI primers to construct TCR beta libraries. Before sequencing, the PCR products underwent gel purification. The authors' pipeline ran thus. Gene usage analysis of CDR3 amino acid clonotypes relied on the roughly 60 TRBV and 14 TRBJ segments identified across samples. Filtered high-quality paired reads were merged into contigs using COPE and FqMerger. Contigs were aligned with BLAST to IMGT TRBV, TRBD and TRBJ reference genes, and CDR3 was defined per IMGT. Any clonotype with a frequency above 0.1% was counted as a highly expanded clone. Shannon entropy served as the measure of repertoire diversity, while the Gini coefficient captured V-J evenness. Clonotypes shared by more than one individual were considered public. TCRdb reprocessed the public reads (quality trimming at Q25 with fastp, clone calling with MiXCR) and kept in-frame beta chains. Rows matching on CDR3 protein sequence are summarized as one entry with the most common DNA and genes. For this entry, the V and J calls and clone size follow TCRdb and not the study's own pipeline. This sample holds 650,000 to 700,000 distinct CDR3 sequences; 25% to 35% were observed only once. About two fifths of the sample comes from the top ten.

According to the study, the label for this sample's time point signals: persistent/refractory GD, antithyroid drugs over 5 years with positive TRAb. For both TCR sequencing and RNA sequencing, RNA was extracted from PBMCs in TRIzol. Graves' disease was diagnosed according to American Thyroid Association guidelines. The patients came from an endocrinology department in Xi'an, China. Each patient gave approximately 10 milliliters of peripheral blood, collected in an EDTA anticoagulant tube. Ficoll Paque Plus density gradient separation was used to isolate PBMCs, and no additional T cell sorting was done. An Agilent 2100 Bioanalyzer and agarose gel were used to check RNA quality, and a NanoDrop 2000 was used to measure RNA concentration.

The sequence derives from a female donor with Graves disease. This receptor chain uses TRBV2 and TRBJ1-5; the D gene remains uncertain. The sample consisted of peripheral blood mononuclear cells (PBMCs), taken when the disease was refractory, from a patient treated with antithyroid drugs. The bases read TGTGCCAGCAGGGCCAATCAGCCCCAGCATTTT. It translates to CASRANQPQHF. Joined to the reference TRBV2 and TRBJ1-5 proteins, this CDR3 gives the full variable domain: EPEVTQTPSHQVTQMGQEVILRCVPISNHLYFYWYRQILGQKVEFLVSFYNNEISEKSEIFDDQFSVERPDGSNFTLKIRSTKLEDSAMYFCASRANQPQHFGDGTRLSIL.